The 18 T cell receptor beta chains in this list originate from one sample, sequenced in a study of T cells in Graves' hyperthyroidism and ophthalmopathy. The investigators amplified TCR beta CDR3 regions from RNA transcripts. With the HTBI primer set, the TCR CDR3 went through a first round of RT-PCR. TCRdb ran MiXCR on the multiplex PCR reads and lists one entry per CDR3 protein. The sample has about 520,000 distinct CDR3 sequences, around 22% seen once. The source material was blood. The origin of the receptors is a woman aged 30 to 39 with Graves' ophthalmopathy.

This clonotype was recorded many times. The chain couples TRBV6-9 to TRBJ1-2, with no clear D. With 8 bases removed from V and 0 bases from J, the gap between germline ends came to 13 bases. There are 14 residues in the CDR3. Germline loops: CDR1 MNHGY, CDR2 SVAAGI. The CDR3 DNA is TGTGCCAGCGAAGTTCAAATAGCTAACTATGGCTACACCTTC. Residues: CASEVQIANYGYTF.

This clonotype has ten or more counts. CDR3 protein: CASSWVGGPDEAFF. Here the CDR3 DNA reads TGTGCCAGCAGCTGGGTAGGGGGGCCAGATGAAGCTTTCTTT. The chain employs TRBV11-2 and TRBJ1-1, with D possibly TRBD1 on 6 matching bases. Germline CDR1 is SGHAT and CDR2 is FQNNGV. V lost 4 bases to trimming and J lost 7 bases, with 16 bases between them. The CDR3 has 14 residues.

This clonotype was seen many times. CDR3 bases: TGCGCCAGCAGCCAAGGATTCACTGACGACATTCAGTACTTC. It is translated as CASSQGFTDDIQYF. The V and J genes are TRBV4-3 and TRBJ2-4; D call uncertain. The CDR3 sequence is 14 residues long. Trimming took off 1 base at V and 8 bases at J, with 12 bases between the two ends. Germline V gene lookup returns CDR1 LGHNA and CDR2 YSLEER.

This clonotype was seen a handful of times. The chain links TRBV12-3 or TRBV12-4 to TRBJ1-1, with 7 bases fitting TRBD1. The CDR3 is 15 residues long. Trimming removed 6 bases from V and 5 bases from J; junction bases left unmatched: 12. CDR3 coding DNA: TGTGCCAGCAGCCGAAGACAGGGAGTAAGTACTGAAGCTTTCTTT. This gives the protein CASSRRQGVSTEAFF.

There are many counts of this clonotype. V gene TRBV15 combines with J gene TRBJ2-7; tentative D call: TRBD2 (6 bases). The germline CDR1 and CDR2 sequences are LNHNV and YYDKDF (reference sequence). Trimming took 6 bases from V and 2 from J, leaving 14 bases between them. There are 14 residues in the CDR3. The CDR3 is CATSTGTGAYEQYF. The CDR3 bases are TGTGCCACCAGTACCGGGACTGGAGCCTACGAGCAGTACTTC.

This clonotype was counted only a few times. This chain uses TRBV6-5 with TRBJ2-7; weak D call: TRBD2 (6 bases). CDR1 and CDR2 (germline): MNHEY, SVGAGI. This CDR3 region has 13 residues. V lost 2 bases and J lost 7, with 12 bases in between. The CDR3 spells CASSYNGGREQYF. CDR3 bases: TGTGCCAGCAGTTACAACGGGGGAAGGGAGCAGTACTTC.

For this clonotype: This may arise from a read error, as a much more abundant clone is one base away. The rearrangement uses TRBV20-1 and TRBJ1-1; 7 positions agree with TRBD1. The J segment lost 1 base and the V segment lost 6 bases, leaving 8 bases of the junction unmatched. The CDR3 contains 14 residues. Germline V gene data show CDR1 as DFQATT and CDR2 as SNEGSKA (reference sequence). The CDR3 here is CSAYPGQPNTEAFF. The DNA for the CDR3 is TGCAGTGCCTACCCGGGACAGCCGAACACTGAAGCTTTCTTT.

The CDR3 reads CASTQGQGNLFFAGELFF. The CDR3 coding sequence is TGTGCCAGCACCCAAGGACAGGGAAATCTTTTCTTTGCCGGGGAGCTGTTTTTT. The V and J genes are TRBV19 and TRBJ2-2, with TRBD1 identical over 8 bases. Unmatched junction bases numbered 21, after V lost 9 bases and J lost 6 bases. Germline V gene lookup returns CDR1 LNHDA and CDR2 SQIVND (reference sequence). The CDR3 spans 18 residues.

The gene calls are TRBV11-3 and TRBJ2-1; D may be TRBD1 or TRBD2 (5 bases each). Germline V gene lookup returns CDR1 SGHNT and CDR2 YENEEA. This CDR3 is built from 15 residues. Trimming pared 3 bases from V and 3 bases from J, leaving 12 bases between. The CDR3 spells CASSLGPGNYNEQFF. Written as DNA, the CDR3 is TGTGCCAGCAGCTTGGGGCCGGGGAACTACAATGAGCAGTTCTTC.

This clonotype was observed many times. CDR3 residues: CSARVEGAKKGYLYGYTF. The CDR3 nucleotides read TGCAGTGCTAGAGTAGAGGGGGCAAAGAAGGGCTACCTCTATGGCTACACCTTC. V and J are TRBV20-1 and TRBJ1-2, with 7 bases aligning to TRBD1. Germline CDR1 is DFQATT and CDR2 is SNEGSKA (reference sequence). V was pared by 1 base and J by 4 bases, with 18 bases of the junction left unmatched. The CDR3 contains 18 residues.

In its sample, this clonotype was seen many times. The chain uses TRBV27 and TRBJ2-7; 8 nucleotides match TRBD2. The CDR3 extends over 14 amino acids. Trimming took 2 bases from V and 4 from J; bases not matched to a gene: 4. Germline CDR1 MNHEY, CDR2 SMNVEV (reference sequence). Here the CDR3 reads CASSLTSGPYEQYF. The CDR3 DNA reads as TGTGCCAGCAGTTTAACTAGCGGACCTTACGAGCAGTACTTC.

This clonotype was seen ten or more times. V is TRBV4-1 and J is TRBJ1-1, with 8 bases lining up with TRBD1. This CDR3 comprises 15 residues. J gave up 2 bases and V 1 base, and 3 bases lay outside the gene matches. Per the germline V gene, CDR1 is MGHRA and CDR2 is YSYEKL. The CDR3 loop is CASSQVRGHNTEAFF. In DNA, the CDR3 is TGCGCCAGCAGCCAAGTCAGGGGGCATAACACTGAAGCTTTCTTT.

This clonotype was observed at least ten times. This chain uses TRBV28 with TRBJ1-5; 10 bases agree with TRBD1. V was pared by 8 bases and J by 6 bases, with 10 bases of the junction left unmatched. Germline V gene lookup returns CDR1 MDHEN and CDR2 SYDVKM. There are 15 residues in the CDR3. The CDR3 coding sequence is TGTGCCAGCGACAGGGGGCCAGGAGGTGGTCAGCCCCAGCATTTT. Its protein is CASDRGPGGGQPQHF. Looking up the rest from reference TRBV28 and TRBJ1-5 gives the full variable domain: DVKVTQSSRYLVKRTGEKVFLECVQDMDHENMFWYRQDPGLGLRLIYFSYDVKMKEKGDIPEGYSVSREKKERFSLILESASTNQTSMYLCASDRGPGGGQPQHFGDGTRLSIL.

The chain combines TRBV12-3 or TRBV12-4 with TRBJ1-2; D ambiguous. The CDR3 consists of 16 residues. The V and J ends lost 2 bases and 1 base respectively, with 14 bases between them. CDR3 DNA: TGTGCCAGCAGTTTAAATCGGGCTCACGGTAACTATGGCTACACCTTC. It yields the protein CASSLNRAHGNYGYTF.

The sample holds many counts of this clonotype. The chain couples TRBV11-1 to TRBJ2-5, with D tentatively TRBD1 or TRBD2 (5 bases each). Trimming cost V 4 bases and J 2 bases, with 20 bases left between them. The germline V gene has CDR1 SGHAT and CDR2 FQDESV (reference sequence). The CDR3 is 17 amino acids. The CDR3 coding sequence is TGTGCCAGCAGCTCACCGCGTGGGGACGCAACACAAGAGACCCAGTACTTC. The encoded protein is CASSSPRGDATQETQYF.

This clonotype has at least ten counts. The gene calls are TRBV6-2 or TRBV6-3 and TRBJ1-2; tentatively, D is TRBD1 (5 bases). This CDR3 contains 13 residues. Germline V lookup: CDR1 MNHEY, CDR2 SVGEGT. V lost 3 bases, J lost 5 bases, and 10 bases lay in between. The CDR3, as DNA: TGTGCCAGCAGTTATCAGGGCGAGTATGGCTACACCTTC. This codes for CASSYQGEYGYTF.

The DNA for the CDR3 is TGTGCCAGCAGTGAAGTGGGTCGGGAGACCCAGTACTTC. The encoded protein is CASSEVGRETQYF. The chain links TRBV6-1 to TRBJ2-5; unclear D gene. The CDR3 spans 13 residues. V was shortened by 1 base and J by 5 bases, with 8 bases between the two germline ends. CDR1 is MNHNS and CDR2 is SASEGT in the germline V gene.

This clonotype was counted ten times or more. The rearrangement links TRBV20-1 to TRBJ1-1, with D possibly matching TRBD1 (5 bases). Germline V gives CDR1 DFQATT, CDR2 SNEGSKA (reference sequence). Between the trimmed V and J ends, which lost 6 bases and 0 bases, there was a span of 17 bases. CDR3 length: 15 amino acids. The CDR3 DNA is TGCAGTGCATTCCGAGGGGACGGCATGAACACTGAAGCTTTCTTT. This codes for CSAFRGDGMNTEAFF.